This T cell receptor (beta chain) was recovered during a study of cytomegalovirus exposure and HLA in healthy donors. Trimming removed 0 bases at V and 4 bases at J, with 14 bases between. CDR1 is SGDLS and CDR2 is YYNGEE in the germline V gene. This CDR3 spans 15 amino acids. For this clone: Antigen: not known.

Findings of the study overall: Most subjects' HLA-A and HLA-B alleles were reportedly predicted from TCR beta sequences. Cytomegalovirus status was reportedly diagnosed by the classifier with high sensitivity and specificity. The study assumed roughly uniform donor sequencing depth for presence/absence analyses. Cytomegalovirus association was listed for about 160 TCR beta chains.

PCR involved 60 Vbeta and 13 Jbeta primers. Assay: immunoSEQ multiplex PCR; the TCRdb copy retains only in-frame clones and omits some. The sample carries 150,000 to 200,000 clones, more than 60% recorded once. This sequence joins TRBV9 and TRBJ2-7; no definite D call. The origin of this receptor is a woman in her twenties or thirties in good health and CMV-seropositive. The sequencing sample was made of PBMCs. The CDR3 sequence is CASSVDPSSVYEQYF. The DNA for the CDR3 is TGTGCCAGCAGCGTAGATCCCTCATCAGTTTACGAGCAGTACTTC.